The TCR beta chain under discussion was sequenced for a study of blood T cell repertoires in COVID-19. TCRdb's table, derived via immunoSEQ multiplex PCR, lists solely in-frame clones and lacks some. Of 200,000 to 300,000 clones in the sample, around four fifths were seen once. CDR3 length: 13 amino acids. Germline V gives CDR1 LNHDA, CDR2 SQIVND (reference sequence). V was pared by 2 bases and J by 3 bases, with 7 bases between. Sequencing input: peripheral blood. The TCR originated in a man younger than 40 who had recovered from COVID-19. The rearrangement joins TRBV19 to TRBJ1-2; possibly TRBD1 for D (5 bases). CDR3 region: CASSISRDYGYTF. CDR3 sequence (DNA): TGTGCCAGTAGTATATCCAGGGACTATGGCTACACCTTC.